The 30 T cell receptor beta chains reported below all come from one sample, sequenced in a study of cytomegalovirus exposure and HLA in healthy donors. Libraries were prepared by immunoSEQ multiplex PCR; TCRdb keeps only in-frame clonotypes and omits some of them. The sample lists more than 80,000 clones; about 88% were seen once. What was sequenced was PBMCs. The receptors were sampled from a woman between 18 and 30 years old in good health and CMV-seropositive.

V gene TRBV2 combines with J gene TRBJ1-1; D gene uncertain. This CDR3 contains 12 residues. Trimming stripped 5 bases from V and 11 bases from J, with 15 bases between. The germline gives CDR1 SNHLY, CDR2 FYNNEI. The DNA of the CDR3 is TGTGCCAGCAGTACCCGTAAGCCGAGGGCTTTCTTT. Its translation: CASSTRKPRAFF.

The genes are TRBV9 and TRBJ2-5; D uncertain. V was trimmed by 1 base and J by 3 bases, leaving 7 bases between them. The CDR3 covers 13 residues. Germline V CDR1 and CDR2: SGDLS, YYNGEE. The DNA for the CDR3 is TGTGCCAGCAGCGTAAGGCGGAAAGAGACCCAGTACTTC. Translation: CASSVRRKETQYF.

The chain uses TRBV6-1 and TRBJ2-4, with TRBD1 matching over 11 bases. J lost 8 bases, V lost 1 base, and 1 base had no gene match. CDR3 length equals 14 residues. The V gene's germline CDR1 is MNHNS and CDR2 SASEGT. Here the CDR3 reads CASSEGTGGDIQYF. The CDR3 DNA follows: TGTGCCAGCAGTGAAGGGACAGGGGGCGACATTCAGTACTTC.

This clone has just one count. The chain carries TRBV5-8 and TRBJ1-6; D call uncertain. Germline-derived CDR1 and CDR2 are SGHTS and YDEGEE. The length of the CDR3 is 12 residues. With 8 bases removed from V and 7 bases from J, the gap between germline ends came to 10 bases. The CDR3 sequence: CARGEDNSPLHF. The CDR3 DNA reads as TGTGCCAGGGGAGAGGACAATTCACCCCTCCACTTT.

The V and J genes are TRBV28 and TRBJ2-3; 9 bases fit TRBD1. The V segment lost 8 bases and the J segment 4 bases; nucleotides outside the gene matches: 10. The CDR3 runs 15 residues. In germline, CDR1 is MDHEN, CDR2 SYDVKM. CDR3 in amino acids: CASGGTGRESDTQYF. DNA for the CDR3: TGTGCCAGCGGGGGGACAGGGCGTGAATCAGATACGCAGTATTTT.

This sequence joins TRBV6-5 and TRBJ2-3; D possibly corresponds to TRBD2 (6 bases). The CDR3 runs 15 residues. Between the trimmed V and J ends, which lost 11 bases and 1 base, there was a span of 19 bases. Germline V lookup: CDR1 MNHEY, CDR2 SVGAGI. The CDR3 nucleotides are TGTGCCGTACGGGGGAGGAACCTAGGCACAGATACGCAGTATTTT. It codes for CAVRGRNLGTDTQYF.

The CDR3 coding sequence is TGTGCCAGCAGCCGAGGGGGGGGCGAAGGTGAAAAACTGTTTTTT. This sequence encodes CASSRGGGEGEKLFF. The chain links TRBV9 to TRBJ1-4; D possibly corresponds to TRBD1 (6 bases). The CDR3 is 15 amino acids. From germline, CDR1 is SGDLS and CDR2 YYNGEE. The V gene lost 4 bases and the J gene lost 7 bases, with 17 bases spanning the gap.

This chain joins TRBV18 and TRBJ1-2; D may be TRBD1 (6 bases). V lost 5 bases to trimming and J lost 4 bases, with 14 bases between them. The CDR3 is 14 residues long. Looked up from germline, CDR1 is KGHSH and CDR2 is LQKENI. The CDR3 nucleotides read TGTGCCAGCTCATCTGATCAGGGGACCTATGGCTACACCTTC. Its protein is CASSSDQGTYGYTF.

The chain is built from TRBV7-2 and TRBJ2-5, with a weak D call TRBD2 (7 bases). CDR1 is SGHTA and CDR2 is FQGNSA in the germline V gene. This CDR3 comprises 16 residues. The ends were cut back, 1 base at V and 6 bases at J, with 18 bases in the middle. This CDR3 is CASSLESGGRGKTQYF. CDR3 bases: TGTGCCAGCAGCTTAGAATCGGGGGGCCGGGGGAAGACCCAGTACTTC.

Here the CDR3 reads CASSSSTWSYEQYF. CDR3 coding DNA: TGTGCCAGTAGTTCAAGCACGTGGAGTTACGAGCAGTACTTC. The rearrangement uses TRBV19 and TRBJ2-7; D is unresolved. Trimming shortened V by 5 bases and J by 4 bases, and 15 bases separated the two germline ends. CDR1 is LNHDA, CDR2 SQIVND, per germline (reference sequence). The CDR3 is 14 amino acids.

The V gene is TRBV10-1, the J gene TRBJ2-2; TRBD2 matches 8 bases. V shed 3 bases and J 2 bases; nucleotides not matched to a gene: 5. This CDR3 spans 16 amino acids. CDR1 and CDR2 from the germline V gene are WNHNN and SYGVQD (reference sequence). In DNA form, the CDR3 reads TGCGCCAGCAGTGACAGTAGCGGGGAAAACACCGGGGAGCTGTTTTTT. Translating gives CASSDSSGENTGELFF.

This chain links TRBV7-8 with TRBJ2-1, with 7 bases that match TRBD2. V trimming: 2 bases; J trimming: 0 bases; junction bases outside the gene matches: 4. From germline, CDR1 is SGHVS and CDR2 FQNEAQ. The CDR3 runs to 16 residues. The CDR3 DNA sequence: TGTGCCAGCAGCTTAATGCGGGGGAGCTCCTACAATGAGCAGTTCTTC. As protein: CASSLMRGSSYNEQFF. The full variable domain, its missing parts supplied by reference TRBV7-8 and TRBJ2-1, is GAGVSQSPRYKVAKRGQDVALRCDPISGHVSLFWYQQALGQGPEFLTYFQNEAQLDKSGLPSDRFFAERPEGSVSTLKIQRTQQEDSAVYLCASSLMRGSSYNEQFFGPGTRLTVL.

The chain carries TRBV6-1 and TRBJ2-7; 13 bases align to TRBD2. Trimming at V came to 2 bases and at J to 3 bases, leaving 4 bases not matched to a gene. The germline V gene encodes CDR1 MNHNS and CDR2 SASEGT. The CDR3 runs 16 residues. CDR3 sequence: CASSETSGGGHYEQYF. CDR3 DNA sequence: TGTGCCAGCAGTGAAACTAGCGGGGGGGGCCACTACGAGCAGTACTTC.

This clone was picked up one time. The chain recombines TRBV5-4 with TRBJ1-2; D unclear. This CDR3 is 14 amino acids long. Germline lookup yields CDR1 SGHNT and CDR2 YYREEE (reference sequence). V was clipped by 2 bases and J by 2 bases, with 10 bases between them. The CDR3 DNA is TGTGCCAGCAGCTTAACAGATTCAAACTATGGCTACACCTTC. As protein: CASSLTDSNYGYTF.

The V and J genes are TRBV19 and TRBJ1-1; weak D call: TRBD1 (6 bases). Germline loops: CDR1 LNHDA, CDR2 SQIVND (reference sequence). This CDR3 contains 15 residues. V lost 6 bases to trimming and J lost 1 base, with 15 bases between them. The CDR3 sequence is CASRPLRGGNTEAFF. The CDR3, as DNA: TGTGCCAGTAGACCCCTTAGGGGGGGGAACACTGAAGCTTTCTTT.

The CDR3, as DNA: TGTGCCAGCAGCTTCCAGAGAGGGTCTTCACCCCTCCACTTT. Translating gives CASSFQRGSSPLHF. The chain recombines TRBV7-2 with TRBJ1-6; D is unresolved. CDR3 length equals 14 residues. Germline CDR1 SGHTA, CDR2 FQGNSA. Between the trimmed V and J ends, which lost 3 bases and 9 bases, there was a span of 12 bases.

V is TRBV28 and J is TRBJ1-5; D unresolved. This CDR3 is 16 amino acids long. Germline V gives CDR1 MDHEN, CDR2 SYDVKM. V lost 2 bases to trimming and J lost 7 bases, with 18 bases between them. CDR3 protein: CASSLGVSRVGQPQHF. The CDR3 nucleotides are TGTGCCAGCAGTTTAGGGGTATCGAGGGTTGGACAGCCCCAGCATTTT. Supplemented by reference TRBV28 and TRBJ1-5, the full variable domain reads DVKVTQSSRYLVKRTGEKVFLECVQDMDHENMFWYRQDPGLGLRLIYFSYDVKMKEKGDIPEGYSVSREKKERFSLILESASTNQTSMYLCASSLGVSRVGQPQHFGDGTRLSIL.

This sequence joins TRBV7-2 and TRBJ2-7; D is ambiguous. CDR3 length equals 15 residues. Deletions cut 1 base from V and 7 bases from J, with 17 bases between. CDR1 and CDR2 from the germline V gene are SGHTA and FQGNSA. In DNA form, the CDR3 reads TGTGCCAGCAGCTTAGGTGTCGGGTCGTTGGGAGAGCAGTACGTC. It translates to CASSLGVGSLGEQYV.

This rearrangement joins TRBV9 to TRBJ1-2, with D maybe TRBD1 (5 bases). Germline assignment: CDR1 SGDLS and CDR2 YYNGEE. This CDR3 comprises 14 residues. V gave up 0 bases and J gave up 6 bases, with 12 bases separating them. CDR3 protein: CASSVAPGDHGYTF. CDR3 bases: TGTGCCAGCAGCGTAGCTCCGGGGGATCATGGCTACACCTTC.

CDR3 coding DNA: TGTGCCAGCAGCACCTCATACAGGGTTGGGAACACCGGGGAGCTGTTTTTT. This gives the protein CASSTSYRVGNTGELFF. The chain has TRBV11-2 and TRBJ2-2; D possibly corresponds to TRBD1 (6 bases). This CDR3 is built from 17 residues. Germline V CDR1 and CDR2: SGHAT, FQNNGV. Trimming removed 5 bases at V and 1 base at J, with 17 bases between.

V usage is TRBV2 and J usage is TRBJ2-7, with TRBD1 matching 9 bases. Per germline, CDR1 SNHLY and CDR2 FYNNEI. The CDR3 is 12 residues long. With 7 bases clipped from V and 3 bases from J, the junction kept 1 base outside the gene matches. For the CDR3, the DNA is TGTGCCAGCACGACAGGGGGCTACGAGCAGTACGTC. This codes for CASTTGGYEQYV.

This clone was seen just once. The chain joins TRBV28 to TRBJ1-5; D is possibly TRBD1 (5 bases). This CDR3 is built from 13 residues. With 6 bases removed from V and 3 bases from J, the gap between germline ends came to 9 bases. Germline V gives CDR1 MDHEN, CDR2 SYDVKM. CDR3 nucleotides: TGTGCCAGCAGCGGACACAACAATCAGCCCCAGCATTTT. It codes for CASSGHNNQPQHF.

This clone has just one count. V is TRBV28 and J is TRBJ2-7, with 8 bases lining up with TRBD2. J was trimmed by 3 bases and V by 7 bases; bases with no gene match: 8. The length of the CDR3 is 14 residues. Germline lookup yields CDR1 MDHEN and CDR2 SYDVKM. CDR3 loop: CASTPVRGGYEQYV. For the CDR3, the DNA is TGTGCCAGCACCCCCGTACGGGGGGGCTACGAGCAGTACGTC.

The V and J genes are TRBV10-1 and TRBJ2-1, with TRBD1 matching 7 bases. From germline, CDR1 is WNHNN and CDR2 SYGVQD (reference sequence). Trimming at V came to 6 bases and at J to 4 bases, leaving 3 bases not matched to a gene. The CDR3 runs to 13 residues. CDR3 protein: CASSWDRYNEQFF. CDR3 sequence (DNA): TGCGCCAGCAGCTGGGACAGATACAATGAGCAGTTCTTC.

The chain recombines TRBV28 with TRBJ2-7, with 12 positions matching TRBD1. The CDR3 covers 16 residues. Trimming cost V 5 bases and J 7 bases; bases outside gene matches: 12. The germline V gene encodes CDR1 MDHEN and CDR2 SYDVKM. CDR3 sequence (DNA): TGTGCCAGCAGTATCCCTCCGGGACAGGGGGCGCGGGAGCAGTACTTC. This encodes CASSIPPGQGAREQYF.

The V and J genes are TRBV2 and TRBJ1-2; 9 bases align to TRBD1. Germline V gene lookup returns CDR1 SNHLY and CDR2 FYNNEI. The V segment lost 6 bases and the J segment 6 bases; nucleotides outside the gene matches: 8. The CDR3 is made up of 14 amino acids. The CDR3, as DNA: TGTGCCAGCAGGGGGGACAGGGCGAGGGATGGCTACACCTTC. It specifies CASRGDRARDGYTF.

This clone has just one count. This sequence joins TRBV6-1 and TRBJ2-1; TRBD2 aligns across 8 bases. The CDR3 is 16 residues long. Per germline, CDR1 MNHNS and CDR2 SASEGT. V gave up 4 bases and J gave up 6 bases; unmatched junction bases: 11. The CDR3 nucleotides read TGTGCCAGCAGTGGATGGCGGGGGGTCTACTCCAATGAGCAGTTCTTC. Translating gives CASSGWRGVYSNEQFF.

This clone was observed once. The rearrangement links TRBV6-1 to TRBJ2-5, with 7 bases lining up with TRBD1. The CDR3 contains 16 residues. Germline CDR1 is MNHNS and CDR2 is SASEGT. V was clipped by 3 bases and J by 4 bases; unmatched bases: 11. The DNA of the CDR3 is TGTGCCAGCAGTGAGGGGGTAGGGGGCGGAGGAGAGACCCAGTACTTC. Its protein is CASSEGVGGGGETQYF.

This clone has only one observation. V usage is TRBV2 and J usage is TRBJ2-2; D ambiguous. The V gene lost 6 bases and the J gene lost 7 bases, with 12 bases spanning the gap. The CDR3 consists of 13 residues. Germline loops: CDR1 SNHLY, CDR2 FYNNEI. The CDR3 sequence is CASRPTWSGELFF. The CDR3 DNA follows: TGTGCCAGCAGGCCCACATGGAGCGGGGAGCTGTTTTTT.

This clone appeared a few times. CDR3 DNA: TGCAGCGTTGAATCGCAGGAGGGCACTGAAGCTTTCTTT. Translated: CSVESQEGTEAFF. The chain has TRBV29-1 and TRBJ1-1, with D unclear. Germline V gene sequence: CDR1 SQVTM, CDR2 ANQGSEA. V lost 2 bases to trimming and J lost 4 bases, with 11 bases between them. The CDR3 is 13 amino acids.